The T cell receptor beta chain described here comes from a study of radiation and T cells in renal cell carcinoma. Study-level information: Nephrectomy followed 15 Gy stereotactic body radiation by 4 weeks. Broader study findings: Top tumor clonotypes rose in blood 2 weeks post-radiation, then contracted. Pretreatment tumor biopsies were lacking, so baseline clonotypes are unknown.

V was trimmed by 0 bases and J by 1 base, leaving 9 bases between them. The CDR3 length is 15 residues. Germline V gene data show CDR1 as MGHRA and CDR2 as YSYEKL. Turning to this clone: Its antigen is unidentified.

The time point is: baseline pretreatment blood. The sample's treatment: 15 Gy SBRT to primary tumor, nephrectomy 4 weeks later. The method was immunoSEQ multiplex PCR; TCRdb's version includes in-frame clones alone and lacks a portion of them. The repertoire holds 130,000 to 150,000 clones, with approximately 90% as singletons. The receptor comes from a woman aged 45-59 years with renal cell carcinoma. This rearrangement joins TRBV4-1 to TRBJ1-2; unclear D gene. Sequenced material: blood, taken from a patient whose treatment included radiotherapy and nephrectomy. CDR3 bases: TGCGCCAGCAGCCAAGATGGCAGATTTAACTATGGCTACACCTTC. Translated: CASSQDGRFNYGYTF.